Presented here are 27 T cell receptor beta chains from one specimen sequenced in a study of graft-versus-host responses after intestinal transplantation. The protocol was immunoSEQ multiplex PCR, while the TCRdb copy is restricted to in-frame clones and leaves out a portion. The sample holds 30,000 to 40,000 clones, approximately 93% seen once. Which antigens these TCRs recognize remains unknown. The sample consisted of unstimulated CD4+ T cells sorted from spleen or lymph node cells, taken before transplant. Receptor source: a human donor who was the organ donor for an intestinal transplant.

This sequence joins TRBV30 and TRBJ2-1, with unresolved D. The CDR3 spans 11 residues. Germline-derived CDR1 and CDR2 are GTSNPN and SVGIG (reference sequence). V lost 0 bases to trimming and J lost 8 bases, with 5 bases between them. This CDR3 is CAWSVGHEQFF. The DNA of the CDR3 is TGTGCCTGGAGTGTAGGGCATGAGCAGTTCTTC.

This sequence joins TRBV7-2 and TRBJ1-2, with D hard to call. Trimming pared 5 bases from V and 3 bases from J, leaving 7 bases between. The CDR3 is 12 amino acids. From germline, CDR1 is SGHTA and CDR2 FQGNSA. CDR3 sequence (DNA): TGTGCCAGCAGCGTTCTTTACTATGGCTACACCTTC. Residues: CASSVLYYGYTF.

The rearrangement links TRBV6-1 to TRBJ1-1, with D possibly being TRBD1 (5 bases). The V gene lost 8 bases and the J gene lost 4 bases, with 17 bases spanning the gap. Per the germline V gene, CDR1 is MNHNS and CDR2 is SASEGT. The CDR3 covers 14 residues. The CDR3: CASGDGAQSTEAFF. In DNA form, the CDR3 reads TGTGCCAGCGGGGACGGCGCGCAGAGCACTGAAGCTTTCTTT.

The J gene is TRBJ2-7, the V gene TRBV29-1, with D possibly TRBD1 on 6 matching bases. CDR1 is SQVTM and CDR2 is ANQGSEA in the germline V gene. CDR3 size: 14 residues. Deletions cut 5 bases from V and 5 bases from J, with 19 bases between. This CDR3 is CSVRGRQGINEQYF. DNA of the CDR3: TGCAGCGTTCGAGGGCGGCAGGGGATCAACGAGCAGTACTTC.

This chain uses TRBV30 with TRBJ1-1; D not certain. With 3 bases removed from V and 6 bases from J, the gap between germline ends came to 8 bases. The germline CDR1 and CDR2 sequences are GTSNPN and SVGIG (reference sequence). The CDR3 contains 11 residues. DNA for the CDR3: TGTGCCTGGAGGGGGATCGCTGAAGCTTTCTTT. Its protein product is CAWRGIAEAFF.

The chain recombines TRBV19 with TRBJ1-6, with 7 bases that match TRBD1. This CDR3 spans 19 amino acids. Germline loops: CDR1 LNHDA, CDR2 SQIVND (reference sequence). After removal of 1 base from V and 3 bases from J, the junction contained 12 bases not matched to a gene. The CDR3 DNA reads as TGTGCCAGTAGTATAGGAGCCACCGGGACAGCAATCTATAATTCACCCCTCCACTTT. Translating it yields CASSIGATGTAIYNSPLHF. The full variable domain, completed using reference TRBV19 and TRBJ1-6, is DGGITQSPKYLFRKEGQNVTLSCEQNLNHDAMYWYRQDPGQGLRLIYYSQIVNDFQKGDIAEGYSVSREKKESFPLTVTSAQKNPTAFYLCASSIGATGTAIYNSPLHFGNGTRLTVT.

This clone was recorded only once. This chain connects TRBV11-2 to TRBJ1-1, with D maybe TRBD1 (5 bases). V was clipped by 2 bases and J by 0 bases, with 19 bases between them. Per the germline V gene, CDR1 is SGHAT and CDR2 is FQNNGV. The CDR3 runs 18 residues. The chain's CDR3 is CASSLTLAGRALNTEAFF. DNA for the CDR3: TGTGCCAGCAGCTTAACTCTGGCAGGGCGAGCTCTGAACACTGAAGCTTTCTTT.

The rearrangement uses TRBV7-9 and TRBJ2-7; D call uncertain. V was trimmed by 0 bases and J by 6 bases, leaving 15 bases between them. The CDR3 contains 15 residues. In germline, CDR1 is SEHNR, CDR2 FQNEAQ (reference sequence). CDR3 sequence: CASSLAIGQDAEQYF. The CDR3 DNA follows: TGTGCCAGCAGCTTAGCAATAGGGCAGGACGCCGAGCAGTACTTC.

Only one count was recorded for this clone. The J gene is TRBJ1-2, the V gene TRBV5-4; 7 bases match TRBD1. With V trimmed by 2 bases and J by 2 bases, 3 bases remained unmatched. Germline CDR1 SGHNT, CDR2 YYREEE (reference sequence). CDR3 length: 14 amino acids. The CDR3 here is CASSLKGANYGYTF. CDR3 bases: TGTGCCAGCAGCTTAAAGGGGGCGAACTATGGCTACACCTTC.

This chain links TRBV4-3 with TRBJ2-7, with 11 positions matching TRBD2. Germline V gene lookup returns CDR1 LGHNA and CDR2 YSLEER. The CDR3 spans 18 residues. V trimming: 2 bases; J trimming: 0 bases; junction bases outside the gene matches: 9. This chain's CDR3 is CASSQYASGGSLSYEQYF. The CDR3 bases are TGCGCCAGCAGCCAATATGCTAGCGGGGGGTCGCTCTCCTACGAGCAGTACTTC.

The V call is TRBV7-8, the J call TRBJ1-2; D is possibly TRBD1 (6 bases). The CDR3 length is 13 residues. V was trimmed by 1 base and J by 7 bases, leaving 10 bases between them. The germline CDR1 and CDR2 sequences are SGHVS and FQNEAQ. DNA of the CDR3: TGTGCCAGCAGCTTAGACAGGGATGGTGGCTACACCTTC. It encodes CASSLDRDGGYTF.

The chain couples TRBV4-1 to TRBJ2-1; the match to TRBD2 covers 7 bases. V gave up 2 bases and J gave up 0 bases; unmatched junction bases: 4. Germline V gene sequence: CDR1 MGHRA, CDR2 YSYEKL. The CDR3 loop spans 16 amino acids. As DNA, the CDR3 is TGCGCCAGCAGCCAATCCCCTAGCGGCTCCTACAATGAGCAGTTCTTC. Protein: CASSQSPSGSYNEQFF.

The CDR3 bases are TGTGCCAGCAGCGTAGACATCTTGGGGTACTACACCTTC. It translates to CASSVDILGYYTF. The chain uses TRBV9 and TRBJ1-2, with D unclear. Germline assignment: CDR1 SGDLS and CDR2 YYNGEE. This CDR3 has 13 residues. The V gene lost 0 bases and the J gene lost 10 bases, with 13 bases spanning the gap.

The rearrangement joins TRBV19 to TRBJ2-1; D may be TRBD2 (5 bases). This CDR3 has 14 residues. The V end lost 5 bases, the J end lost 5 bases, and 13 bases lay between the germline ends. Germline V gives CDR1 LNHDA, CDR2 SQIVND (reference sequence). The CDR3 spells CASSAEPGNNEQFF. The CDR3 DNA reads as TGTGCCAGTAGTGCTGAACCGGGGAACAATGAGCAGTTCTTC.

The chain recombines TRBV4-2 with TRBJ1-5, with D unclear. V dropped 0 bases and J dropped 5 bases, with 8 bases sitting between them. Germline V gene data show CDR1 as LGHNA and CDR2 as YNFKEQ. CDR3 length equals 14 residues. The CDR3 DNA is TGTGCCAGCAGCCAAGATGAGGCCTATCAGCCCCAGCATTTT. Translating it yields CASSQDEAYQPQHF.

V gene TRBV4-1 combines with J gene TRBJ2-5, with 11 bases that match TRBD2. There are 16 residues in the CDR3. Germline V gene lookup returns CDR1 MGHRA and CDR2 YSYEKL. J lost 1 base, V lost 4 bases, and 5 bases had no gene match. CDR3 loop: CASSLLAGGTQETQYF. In nucleotides, the CDR3 is TGCGCCAGCAGCCTGCTAGCGGGGGGTACCCAAGAGACCCAGTACTTC.

The chain couples TRBV27 to TRBJ1-1; D ambiguous. Germline V CDR1 and CDR2: MNHEY, SMNVEV (reference sequence). Trimming pared 4 bases from V and 1 base from J, leaving 13 bases between. The CDR3 spans 15 residues. The DNA of the CDR3 is TGTGCCAGCAGTTCCCCCGCACACCAGAACACTGAAGCTTTCTTT. Protein sequence: CASSSPAHQNTEAFF.

Concerning this clone: The junction shows a germline mismatch at one end, possibly a read error. The rearrangement uses TRBV14 and TRBJ2-1, with 12 bases matching TRBD2. The CDR3 sequence is 16 residues long. Germline V gene sequence: CDR1 SGHDN, CDR2 FVKESK. This chain's CDR3 is CASSTQTSGGYNGQFF. The CDR3 DNA follows: TGTGCCAGCAGCACCCAAACTAGCGGGGGGTACAATGGGCAGTTCTTC.

This chain connects TRBV19 to TRBJ1-5; no definite D call. The CDR3 has 15 residues. Trimming removed 3 bases from V and 2 bases from J, with 11 bases in between. Germline V gene lookup returns CDR1 LNHDA and CDR2 SQIVND (reference sequence). CDR3 loop: CASSMVARGNQPQHF. CDR3 sequence (DNA): TGTGCCAGTAGTATGGTCGCGCGGGGCAATCAGCCCCAGCATTTT.

This clone was seen once. V and J are TRBV11-2 and TRBJ2-7, with 9 positions matching TRBD2. The germline gives CDR1 SGHAT, CDR2 FQNNGV. V shed 0 bases and J 6 bases; nucleotides not matched to a gene: 12. The CDR3 loop spans 17 amino acids. CDR3 in DNA: TGTGCCAGCAGCTTAGAGTTGCTAGCGGGGAGAGAGGGCGAGCAGTACTTC. It yields the protein CASSLELLAGREGEQYF.

V usage is TRBV7-7 and J usage is TRBJ1-3; D possibly corresponds to TRBD2 (6 bases). The J call may not be correct, given that the DNA end is closer to TRBJ2-2. The germline gives CDR1 SSHAT, CDR2 FNYEAQ (reference sequence). The CDR3 covers 16 residues. Here the CDR3 DNA reads TGTGCTAGCGGCTTAGAGGCCGGGGAGGTCACCGGGGAGCTGTTTTTT. Amino acid sequence: CASGLEAGEVTGELFF.

The V call is TRBV9, the J call TRBJ1-1; D perhaps matches TRBD1 (5 bases). The CDR3 sequence is 14 residues long. Trimming shortened V by 4 bases and J by 2 bases, and 12 bases separated the two germline ends. The germline gives CDR1 SGDLS, CDR2 YYNGEE. CDR3 loop: CASSTGLGNTEAFF. The DNA for the CDR3 is TGTGCCAGCAGCACGGGGCTAGGAAACACTGAAGCTTTCTTT.

The gene calls are TRBV19 and TRBJ1-2, with D hard to call. Trimming shortened V by 2 bases and J by 0 bases, and 4 bases separated the two germline ends. From germline, CDR1 is LNHDA and CDR2 SQIVND (reference sequence). This CDR3 spans 13 amino acids. The CDR3 DNA follows: TGTGCCAGTAGTATACAGACTAACTATGGCTACACCTTC. Translated: CASSIQTNYGYTF.

This sequence joins TRBV7-3 and TRBJ2-2; 9 bases are a match to TRBD2. V was clipped by 3 bases and J by 4 bases; unmatched bases: 3. The CDR3 spans 15 residues. Per the germline V gene, CDR1 is SGHTA and CDR2 is FQGTGA. This CDR3 is CASSLGLAGTGELFF. The CDR3 bases are TGTGCCAGCAGCTTGGGACTAGCTGGCACCGGGGAGCTGTTTTTT. The full variable domain, in which reference TRBV7-3 and TRBJ2-2 provide the parts outside the CDR3, is GAGVSQTPSNKVTEKGKYVELRCDPISGHTALYWYRQSLGQGPEFLIYFQGTGAADDSGLPNDRFFAVRPEGSVSTLKIQRTERGDSAVYLCASSLGLAGTGELFFGEGSRLTVL.

The chain combines TRBV5-5 with TRBJ1-2; 9 bases are shared with TRBD1. The CDR3 length is 15 residues. With V trimmed by 0 bases and J by 4 bases, 4 bases remained unmatched. Germline V lookup: CDR1 SGHKS, CDR2 YYEKEE (reference sequence). The CDR3 DNA follows: TGTGCCAGCAGCTTGGGGACAGGGGAGGCCTATGGCTACACCTTC. It encodes CASSLGTGEAYGYTF.

The chain carries TRBV15 and TRBJ1-1; 9 bases map to TRBD1. The V gene's germline CDR1 is LNHNV and CDR2 YYDKDF (reference sequence). The CDR3 loop spans 17 amino acids. With V trimmed by 3 bases and J by 6 bases, 14 bases remained unmatched. This CDR3 reads CATSRGPDRGPIAEAFF. The CDR3 nucleotides read TGTGCCACCAGCAGGGGCCCGGACAGGGGTCCGATAGCTGAAGCTTTCTTT.

The chain carries TRBV19 and TRBJ2-1, with 15 bases identical to TRBD2. Germline CDR1 LNHDA, CDR2 SQIVND (reference sequence). V lost 3 bases, J lost 6 bases, and 3 bases stayed unmatched. The CDR3 consists of 16 residues. Written as DNA, the CDR3 is TGTGCCAGTAGTATCCTGGGACTAGCGGGGGGCAATGAGCAGTTCTTC. Translated: CASSILGLAGGNEQFF. The variable domain in full, with the rest retrieved from reference TRBV19 and TRBJ2-1, is DGGITQSPKYLFRKEGQNVTLSCEQNLNHDAMYWYRQDPGQGLRLIYYSQIVNDFQKGDIAEGYSVSREKKESFPLTVTSAQKNPTAFYLCASSILGLAGGNEQFFGPGTRLTVL.